What follows describes a single T cell receptor beta chain. Its antigen is undetermined. Germline CDR1 reads SGHTA; CDR2 reads FQGNSA. The CDR3 spans 14 residues. Trimming cost V 3 bases and J 4 bases, with 13 bases left between them. This entry comes from a study of cytomegalovirus exposure and HLA in healthy donors. It was with 60 Vbeta and 13 Jbeta primers that the PCR ran. The authors' processing: In a later analysis, approximately 80 million unique TCR beta chains included roughly 11 million shared by two or more donors. The protocol was immunoSEQ multiplex PCR, while the TCRdb copy is restricted to in-frame clones and leaves out a portion. V and J calls and clone size are as listed in that table; D and trimming were resolved from the DNA. In the table there are tens of thousands of clones, around four fifths of which are singletons. At sampling all donors were nominally healthy, likely with unrecorded immune exposures.

Findings and limits, study-wide: The study designated 150 to 200 TCR beta chains cytomegalovirus-associated.

This clonotype was sampled from a woman in her 40s in good health and CMV-seropositive. The source material was PBMCs. This chain joins TRBV7-2 and TRBJ2-7, with D possibly being TRBD1 (6 bases). The CDR3 nucleotides read TGTGCCAGCAGCTTGGCGACAGGTTCTTACGAGCAGTACTTC. This gives the protein CASSLATGSYEQYF.